Included here is one TCR beta chain sequence, with context. Libraries were prepared by immunoSEQ multiplex PCR; TCRdb keeps only in-frame clonotypes and omits some of them. The data hold about 2.1 million clones, with 85% to 95% observed a single time. These data originate in a study of shared clonotypes between healthy human individuals. The junction had 7 bases not matched to a gene; V was cut back by 5 bases and J by 0 bases. CDR3 length: 15 residues. CDR1 and CDR2 from the germline V gene are SGHAT and FQNNGV. Naive CD8 cells, CD45RO-negative and positively selected for CCR7, excluded terminally differentiated effector memory CD45RA+ cells.

Sequences were obtained from naive CD8+ T cells from PBMCs. The sequence was obtained from a young man in good health. Some clones in this sample may be carry-over from other donors' samples. The chain recombines TRBV11-2 with TRBJ2-7; TRBD1 matches 7 bases. Here the CDR3 reads CASSPWDSFSYEQYF. The CDR3 nucleotides read TGTGCCAGCAGCCCGTGGGACAGCTTCTCCTACGAGCAGTACTTC.